This is a list of T cell receptor beta chains from one sample in a study of T cells in Graves' hyperthyroidism and ophthalmopathy. MiXCR was run by TCRdb on the multiplex PCR reads, yielding one entry per CDR3 protein. Of approximately 600,000 distinct CDR3 sequences listed, 14% are singletons. The sample taken for sequencing was blood. Receptors were obtained from a woman aged 18 to 35 with Graves' ophthalmopathy. Both conserved end residues are part of each CDR3. A D gene is named only where the DNA matches it firmly. Some rows mark clone size as missing; the rest say once, few, many or name a class of expanded clone.

j_call: TRBJ2-7
clone_size: .
v_call: TRBV7-9
d_call: .
cdr3_nt: TGTGCCAGCAGCTTAAGGGTCCGGGTTTACAATGAGCAGTACTTC
cdr3_aa: CASSLRVRVYNEQYF

j_call: TRBJ2-3
clone_size: many
v_call: TRBV27
d_call: .
cdr3_nt: TGTGCCAGCAGTCAGAGGGCCCCAGATACGCAGTATTTT
cdr3_aa: CASSQRAPDTQYF

j_call: TRBJ2-5
clone_size: .
v_call: TRBV3-1
d_call: .
cdr3_nt: TGTGCCAGCAGCCAAGCCCGGGCAAAAGGGACCCAGTACTTC
cdr3_aa: CASSQARAKGTQYF

j_call: TRBJ2-7
clone_size: many
v_call: TRBV7-3
d_call: .
cdr3_nt: TGTGCCAGCAGCTTGACGAGTTTCAGCCAGCAGTACTTC
cdr3_aa: CASSLTSFSQQYF

j_call: TRBJ1-1
clone_size: many
v_call: TRBV28
d_call: .
cdr3_nt: TGTGCCAGCAGTTTTTTGCTAGGGCGGTCCTCCGTGAACACTGAAGCTTTCTTT
cdr3_aa: CASSFLLGRSSVNTEAFF

j_call: TRBJ2-3
clone_size: many
v_call: TRBV20-1
d_call: TRBD2
cdr3_nt: TGCAGTGCTGAAAGCGGGGGGGCCACAGATACGCAGTATTTT
cdr3_aa: CSAESGGATDTQYF

j_call: TRBJ2-1
clone_size: few
v_call: TRBV9
d_call: TRBD2
cdr3_nt: TGTGCCAGCAGCCCCGAAACCACACGGGACGGGGGTCTAGCGGGAGTGTGGAATGAGCAGTTCTTC
cdr3_aa: CASSPETTRDGGLAGVWNEQFF

j_call: TRBJ2-4
clone_size: .
v_call: TRBV18
d_call: TRBD1
cdr3_nt: TGTGCCAGCTCACCGGGACAGGGAACAAAAACATTCACCCATTTC
cdr3_aa: CASSPGQGTKTFTHF

j_call: TRBJ2-1
clone_size: few
v_call: TRBV29-1
d_call: .
cdr3_nt: TGCAGCGTTGAAGATTACGGGGATGGTGAGCAGTTCTTC
cdr3_aa: CSVEDYGDGEQFF

j_call: TRBJ1-2
clone_size: many
v_call: TRBV12-5
d_call: TRBD1
cdr3_nt: TGTGCTAGTGATCCGACAGGGGACTATGGCTACACCTTC
cdr3_aa: CASDPTGDYGYTF

j_call: TRBJ2-7
clone_size: many
v_call: TRBV11-3
d_call: .
cdr3_nt: TGTGCCAGCAGCCCGGGTCTGAACGAGCAGTACTTC
cdr3_aa: CASSPGLNEQYF

j_call: TRBJ1-5
clone_size: many
v_call: TRBV27
d_call: TRBD1
cdr3_nt: TGTGCCAGCAGTTTAAGGTTTATTCAGGGGGCATATCAGCCCCAGCATTTT
cdr3_aa: CASSLRFIQGAYQPQHF

j_call: TRBJ1-2
clone_size: .
v_call: TRBV30
d_call: .
cdr3_nt: TGTGCCTGGAGTGAAGCCAGGTCCCCTTATGGCTGCACCTTC
cdr3_aa: CAWSEARSPYGCTF

j_call: TRBJ2-7
clone_size: .
v_call: TRBV5-8
d_call: .
cdr3_nt: TGTGCCAGCAGTTCGGCGGTTGACTCCTACGAGCAGTACTTC
cdr3_aa: CASSSAVDSYEQYF

j_call: TRBJ1-5
clone_size: .
v_call: TRBV10-3
d_call: .
cdr3_nt: TGTGCCATCAGTGGAACATACAATCAGCCCCAGCATTTT
cdr3_aa: CAISGTYNQPQHF

j_call: TRBJ2-5
clone_size: many
v_call: TRBV7-7
d_call: .
cdr3_nt: TGTGCTAGCAGCCCAGGGGATGTGGAGACCCAGTACTTC
cdr3_aa: CASSPGDVETQYF

j_call: TRBJ1-2
clone_size: .
v_call: TRBV25-1
d_call: .
cdr3_nt: TGTGCCAGCAGTGACAGAAAGGGCGAGGGCTACACCTTC
cdr3_aa: CASSDRKGEGYTF

j_call: TRBJ2-5
clone_size: .
v_call: TRBV7-6
d_call: .
cdr3_nt: TGTGCCAGCAGCTTAGCGCGGTACCAAGAGACCCAGTACTTC
cdr3_aa: CASSLARYQETQYF

j_call: TRBJ2-7
clone_size: many
v_call: TRBV20-1
d_call: .
cdr3_nt: TGCAGCCTACGACCGAATGGGGCCGAGCAGTACTTC
cdr3_aa: CSLRPNGAEQYF

j_call: TRBJ1-6
clone_size: many
v_call: TRBV28
d_call: .
cdr3_nt: TGTGCCAGCAGTATAACAGGGCTTACCACTAATTCACCCCTCCACTTT
cdr3_aa: CASSITGLTTNSPLHF

j_call: TRBJ1-1
clone_size: many
v_call: TRBV2
d_call: .
cdr3_nt: TGTGCCAGCAGTCCTCAGGCAGGTCTCACTGAAGCTTTCTTT
cdr3_aa: CASSPQAGLTEAFF

j_call: TRBJ1-6
clone_size: .
v_call: TRBV6-5
d_call: .
cdr3_nt: TGTGCCAGCAGTTACATGGCAGTAAATTCACCCCTCCACTTT
cdr3_aa: CASSYMAVNSPLHF